The TCR beta chain described here comes from a study of blood T cell repertoires in COVID-19. The table came from immunoSEQ multiplex PCR; TCRdb's copy has only in-frame clones and leaves some out. The sample carries approximately 60,000 clones, roughly 75% recorded once. In Seattle, patients joined the study during active infection and were tracked longitudinally. Germline CDR1 MNHEY, CDR2 SVGAGI. Trimming cost V 6 bases and J 2 bases, with 13 bases left between them. The CDR3 is made up of 14 amino acids. The chain links TRBV6-5 to TRBJ1-2; the D gene is possibly TRBD1 (6 bases). The sample consisted of peripheral blood. The sequence was collected from a man aged 55 to 70 with COVID-19, enrolled during active disease. The CDR3 protein is CASSQGRQNYGYTF. The DNA for the CDR3 is TGTGCCAGCAGCCAGGGGCGGCAGAACTATGGCTACACCTTC.